This TCR beta chain was observed in a study of blood T cells in healthy people across ages. Per the germline V gene, CDR1 is SEHNR and CDR2 is FQNEAQ (reference sequence). This CDR3 spans 14 amino acids. V lost 5 bases, J lost 5 bases, and 15 bases lay in between. The use of a sample-barcoded 5' primer and a J-beta primer mix characterized a second PCR of about 7 to 12 cycles. The template-switch adaptor was a 5' adaptor with 12 random nucleotides. It tagged each cDNA molecule. TCRdb re-analysed the 5' RACE reads in MiXCR, keeping a single row per CDR3 protein. The sample contains 650,000 to 1,000,000 distinct CDR3 sequences, about 37% of which appear only once. Caucasian individuals from Russia who were healthy and aged about 6 to 90 acted as donors. PBMCs, at least 7 million per sample, were isolated.

Sequenced: blood. The rearrangement joins TRBV7-9 to TRBJ1-1, with D possibly being TRBD1 (5 bases). This clonotype was obtained from a young man in good health. The CDR3 DNA sequence: TGTGCCAGCAGCAACACAGTACCAGGGACTGAAGCTTTCTTT. This codes for CASSNTVPGTEAFF.